This is a list of T cell receptor beta chains from one sample in a study of blood T cell repertoires in COVID-19. Here immunoSEQ multiplex PCR was the method, and the copy in TCRdb shows in-frame clones only, minus some. The sample has 290,000 or so clones, roughly 90% seen once; the top ten hold approximately 4%. Sequenced material: PBMCs or T cells enriched from blood (not recorded which). The source is a woman aged 18-35 years with acute COVID-19. Both conserved end residues are trimmed from each CDR3.

V gene: TRBV5-1; J gene: TRBJ1-2; CDR3 protein: ASSLAGGGYT
V gene: TRBV27; J gene: TRBJ1-5; CDR3 protein: ASSRVQFDQPQH
V gene: TRBV2; J gene: TRBJ1-6; CDR3 protein: ASSESQLNSPLH
V gene: TRBV28; J gene: TRBJ1-6; CDR3 protein: ASEHPSGRGNSPLH
V gene: TRBV27; J gene: TRBJ2-7; CDR3 protein: ASSFGTGGYEQY
V gene: TRBV30; J gene: TRBJ1-2; CDR3 protein: AWSVPGGNNYGYT
V gene: TRBV19; J gene: TRBJ2-2; CDR3 protein: ASSILEGTTNTGELF
V gene: TRBV6-5; J gene: TRBJ2-7; CDR3 protein: ASSYGLAIHEQY
V gene: TRBV11-2; J gene: TRBJ1-1; CDR3 protein: ASSTTGGNTEAF
V gene: TRBV12-3/TRBV12-4; J gene: TRBJ1-2; CDR3 protein: ASSLIDNYGYT
V gene: TRBV6-5; J gene: TRBJ2-7; CDR3 protein: ASSYRHDSDEQY
V gene: TRBV29-1; J gene: TRBJ1-1; CDR3 protein: SVVDRGLSKAF
V gene: TRBV5-1; J gene: TRBJ2-7; CDR3 protein: ASSSAYEQY
V gene: TRBV24-1; J gene: TRBJ2-3; CDR3 protein: ATGETSGEMADTQY
V gene: TRBV11-3; J gene: TRBJ1-6; CDR3 protein: ASSWTVSPLH
V gene: TRBV3-1/TRBV3-2; J gene: TRBJ1-2; CDR3 protein: ASSQDQGAVGYT
V gene: TRBV21-1; J gene: TRBJ2-2; CDR3 protein: ASSKAREGNTGELF
V gene: TRBV9; J gene: TRBJ2-5; CDR3 protein: ASSGTSGRGGETQY
V gene: TRBV28; J gene: TRBJ1-3; CDR3 protein: ASSLLTGQGKNTIY
V gene: TRBV5-1; J gene: TRBJ1-1; CDR3 protein: ASSGGQGEAAEAF
V gene: TRBV5-1; J gene: TRBJ1-4; CDR3 protein: ASSRRSLGEKLF
V gene: TRBV24-1; J gene: TRBJ2-1; CDR3 protein: ATSEISGPSYNEQF
V gene: TRBV10-3; J gene: TRBJ2-2; CDR3 protein: AISRNTGELF
V gene: TRBV28; J gene: TRBJ1-2; CDR3 protein: ASTDETGNYGYT
V gene: TRBV7-9; J gene: TRBJ2-3; CDR3 protein: ASSFGLAGDTQY